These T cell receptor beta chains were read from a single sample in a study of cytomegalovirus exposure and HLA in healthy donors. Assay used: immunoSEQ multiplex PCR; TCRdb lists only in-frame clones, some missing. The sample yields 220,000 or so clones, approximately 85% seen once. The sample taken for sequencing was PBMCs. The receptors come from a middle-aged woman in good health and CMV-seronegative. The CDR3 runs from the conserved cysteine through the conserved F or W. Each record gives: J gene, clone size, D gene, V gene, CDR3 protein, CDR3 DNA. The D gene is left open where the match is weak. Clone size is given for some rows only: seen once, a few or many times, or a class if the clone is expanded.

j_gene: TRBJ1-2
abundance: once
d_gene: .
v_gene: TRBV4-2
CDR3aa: CASSQDPTGFHGYTF
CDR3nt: TGTGCCAGCAGCCAAGACCCTACAGGGTTTCACGGCTACACCTTC

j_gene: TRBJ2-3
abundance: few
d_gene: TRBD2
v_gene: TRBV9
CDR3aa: CASSSRLAGATDTQYF
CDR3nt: TGTGCCAGCAGCTCACGACTAGCGGGGGCCACAGATACGCAGTATTTT

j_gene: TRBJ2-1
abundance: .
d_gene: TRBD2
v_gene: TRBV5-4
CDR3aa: CASSLVGLAGEDEQFF
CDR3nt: TGTGCCAGCAGCCTAGTGGGACTAGCGGGAGAGGATGAGCAGTTCTTC

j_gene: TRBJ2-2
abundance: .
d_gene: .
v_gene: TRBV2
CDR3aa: CASSETGTGELFF
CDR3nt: TGTGCCAGCAGTGAGACGGGCACCGGGGAGCTGTTTTTT

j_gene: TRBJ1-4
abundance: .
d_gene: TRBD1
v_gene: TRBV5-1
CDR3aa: CASSLAEGDRAEKLFF
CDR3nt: TGCGCCAGCAGCTTGGCCGAAGGGGACAGGGCGGAAAAACTGTTTTTT

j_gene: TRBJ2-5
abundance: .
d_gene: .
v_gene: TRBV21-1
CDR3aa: CASSKTSGRSQETQYF
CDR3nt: TGTGCCAGCAGCAAAACTAGCGGGAGGTCCCAAGAGACCCAGTACTTC

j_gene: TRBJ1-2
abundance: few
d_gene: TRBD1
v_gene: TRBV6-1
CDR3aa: CASRAGQGGGYTF
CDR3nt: TGTGCCAGCAGAGCGGGACAGGGGGGAGGCTACACCTTC

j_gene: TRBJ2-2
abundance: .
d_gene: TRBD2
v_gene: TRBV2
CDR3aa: CACGLAGTGELFF
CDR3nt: TGTGCCTGCGGACTAGCGGGCACCGGGGAGCTGTTTTTT

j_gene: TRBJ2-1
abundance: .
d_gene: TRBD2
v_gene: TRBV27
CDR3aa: CASSLRVGTSGTDEQFF
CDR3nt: TGTGCCAGCAGTTTAAGGGTTGGGACTAGCGGGACGGATGAGCAGTTCTTC

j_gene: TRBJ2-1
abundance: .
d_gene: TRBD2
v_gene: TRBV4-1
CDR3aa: CASSPSGGTSPGNEQFF
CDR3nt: TGCGCCAGCAGCCCCTCAGGCGGGACTAGCCCGGGGAATGAGCAGTTCTTC

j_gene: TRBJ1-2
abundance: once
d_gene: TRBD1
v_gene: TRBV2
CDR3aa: CASSDGYRGGGYTF
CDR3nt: TGTGCCAGCAGTGATGGCTACAGGGGGGGCGGCTACACCTTC

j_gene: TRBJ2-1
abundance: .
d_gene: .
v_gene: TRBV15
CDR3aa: CATSRDVMTGNEQFF
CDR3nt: TGTGCCACCAGCAGAGATGTCATGACAGGCAATGAGCAGTTCTTC

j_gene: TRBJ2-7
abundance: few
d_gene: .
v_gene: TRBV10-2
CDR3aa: CASTEEGQPRTEQYF
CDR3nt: TGCGCCAGCACAGAGGAGGGACAGCCACGTACGGAGCAGTACTTC

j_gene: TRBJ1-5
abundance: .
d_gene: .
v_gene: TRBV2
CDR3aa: CASRGWARNQPQHF
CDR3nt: TGTGCCAGCCGGGGGTGGGCGCGCAATCAGCCCCAGCATTTT

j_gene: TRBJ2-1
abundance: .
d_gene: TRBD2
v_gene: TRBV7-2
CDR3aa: CASILRLAGENEQFF
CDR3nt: TGTGCCAGCATCCTGAGACTAGCGGGAGAGAATGAGCAGTTCTTC

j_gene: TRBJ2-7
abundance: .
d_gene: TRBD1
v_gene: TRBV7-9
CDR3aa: CASSLDSGTGRYEQYF
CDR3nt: TGTGCCAGCAGCTTAGATTCTGGGACAGGGAGGTACGAGCAGTACTTC

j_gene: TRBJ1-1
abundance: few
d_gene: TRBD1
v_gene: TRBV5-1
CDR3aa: CASSLDRGLESFF
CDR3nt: TGCGCCAGCAGCTTGGACAGGGGACTAGAGTCTTTCTTT

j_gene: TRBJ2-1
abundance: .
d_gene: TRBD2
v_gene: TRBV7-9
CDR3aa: CASSETSGRAVNEQFF
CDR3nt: TGTGCCAGCAGCGAGACTAGCGGGAGGGCTGTAAATGAGCAGTTCTTC

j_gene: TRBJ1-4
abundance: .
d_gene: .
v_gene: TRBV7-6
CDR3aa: CASSRTGLVNEKLFF
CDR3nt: TGTGCCAGCAGTCGTACAGGCCTCGTTAATGAAAAACTGTTTTTT

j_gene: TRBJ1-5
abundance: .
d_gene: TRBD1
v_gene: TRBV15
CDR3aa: CATSREQGLSNQPQHF
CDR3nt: TGTGCCACCAGCAGAGAACAGGGGTTGAGCAATCAGCCCCAGCATTTT

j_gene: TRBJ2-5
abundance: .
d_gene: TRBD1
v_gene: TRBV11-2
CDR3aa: CASSLRLGTGVETQYF
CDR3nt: TGTGCCAGCAGCTTAAGATTGGGGACAGGGGTAGAGACCCAGTACTTC

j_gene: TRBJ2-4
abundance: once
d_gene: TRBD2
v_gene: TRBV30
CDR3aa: CAWSYAMKLAGGTKNIQYF
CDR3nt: TGTGCCTGGAGTTACGCAATGAAACTAGCGGGAGGGACCAAAAACATTCAGTACTTC

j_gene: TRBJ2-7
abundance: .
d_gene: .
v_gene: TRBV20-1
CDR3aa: CSARQDYEQYF
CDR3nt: TGCAGTGCCAGACAGGACTACGAGCAGTACTTC

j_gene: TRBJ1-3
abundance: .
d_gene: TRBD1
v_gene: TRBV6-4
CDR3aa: CASSDRDRGVGNTIYF
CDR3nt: TGTGCCAGCAGTGACAGAGACAGGGGCGTCGGAAACACCATATATTTT

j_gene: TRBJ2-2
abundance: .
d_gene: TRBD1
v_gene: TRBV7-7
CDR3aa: CAVIKGARTGELFF
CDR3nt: TGTGCCGTAATAAAGGGGGCGCGTACCGGGGAGCTGTTTTTT

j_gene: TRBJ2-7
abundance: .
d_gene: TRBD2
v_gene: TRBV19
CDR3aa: CASSMGLRASSSLYEQYF
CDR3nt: TGTGCCAGTAGTATGGGACTACGGGCTTCGAGCTCCCTTTACGAGCAGTACTTC

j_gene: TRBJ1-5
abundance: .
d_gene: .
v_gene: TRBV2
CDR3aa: CASSDSELGQWNQPQHF
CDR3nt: TGTGCCAGCAGTGATTCTGAACTTGGACAGTGGAATCAGCCCCAGCATTTT

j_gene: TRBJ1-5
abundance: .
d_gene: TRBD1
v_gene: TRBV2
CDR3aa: CASDGQGIQPQHF
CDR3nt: TGTGCCAGCGACGGACAGGGAATTCAGCCCCAGCATTTT

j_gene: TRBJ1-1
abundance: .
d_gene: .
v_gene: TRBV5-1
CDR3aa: CASTLQGNTEAFF
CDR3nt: TGCGCCAGCACGTTACAGGGGAACACTGAAGCTTTCTTT

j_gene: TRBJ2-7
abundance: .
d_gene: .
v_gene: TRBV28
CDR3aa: CASSFSSYEQYF
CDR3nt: TGTGCCAGCAGTTTTAGCTCCTACGAGCAGTACTTC

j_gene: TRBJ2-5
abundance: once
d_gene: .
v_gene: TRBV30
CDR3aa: CAWGARVQETQYF
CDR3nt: TGTGCCTGGGGGGCCAGGGTGCAAGAGACCCAGTACTTC

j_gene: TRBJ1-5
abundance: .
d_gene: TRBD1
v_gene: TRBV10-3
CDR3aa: CAISDRQGKNQPQHF
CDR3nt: TGTGCCATCAGTGACCGACAGGGGAAAAATCAGCCCCAGCATTTT

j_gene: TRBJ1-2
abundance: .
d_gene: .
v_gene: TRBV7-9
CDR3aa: CASSSLQGDYGYTF
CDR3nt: TGTGCCAGCAGCTCATTACAGGGAGATTATGGCTACACCTTC

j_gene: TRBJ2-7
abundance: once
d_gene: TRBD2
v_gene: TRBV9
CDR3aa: CASSAGTRLGEQYF
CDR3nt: TGTGCCAGCAGCGCTGGGACTAGACTGGGCGAGCAGTACTTC

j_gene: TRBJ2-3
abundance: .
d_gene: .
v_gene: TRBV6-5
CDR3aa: CASSNSGGTDTQYF
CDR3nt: TGTGCCAGCAGCAATTCGGGGGGCACAGATACGCAGTATTTT

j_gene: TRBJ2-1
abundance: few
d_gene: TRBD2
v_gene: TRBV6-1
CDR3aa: CASTSGTTTYNEQFF
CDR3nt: TGTGCCAGCACCTCCGGGACTACTACCTACAATGAGCAGTTCTTC

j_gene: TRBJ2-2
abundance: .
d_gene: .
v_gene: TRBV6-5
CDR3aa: CASTQRAGNPGELFF
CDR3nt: TGTGCCAGCACCCAGAGGGCGGGGAATCCCGGGGAGCTGTTTTTT

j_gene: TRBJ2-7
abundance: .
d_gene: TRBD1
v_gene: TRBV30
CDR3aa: CAWSGGGGYEQYF
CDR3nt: TGTGCCTGGTCAGGGGGCGGCGGCTACGAGCAGTACTTC

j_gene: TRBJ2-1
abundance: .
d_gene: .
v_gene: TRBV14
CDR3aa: CASRPDRDSQNNEQFF
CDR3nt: TGTGCCAGCAGGCCCGACCGGGACTCTCAAAACAATGAGCAGTTCTTC

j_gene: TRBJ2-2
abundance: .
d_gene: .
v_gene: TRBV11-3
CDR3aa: CASSLGTPTGELFF
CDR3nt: TGTGCCAGCAGCTTAGGGACACCGACCGGGGAGCTGTTTTTT

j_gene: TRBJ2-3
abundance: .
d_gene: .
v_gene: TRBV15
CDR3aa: CATSPRGDTQYF
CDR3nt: TGTGCCACCAGCCCGCGCGGGGATACGCAGTATTTT

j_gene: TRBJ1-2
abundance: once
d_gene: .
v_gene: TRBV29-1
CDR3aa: CSVEFSGTQANYGYTF
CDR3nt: TGCAGCGTTGAGTTCTCCGGGACACAGGCTAACTATGGCTACACCTTC

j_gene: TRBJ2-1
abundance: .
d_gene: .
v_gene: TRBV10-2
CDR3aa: CASIGGTYNEQFF
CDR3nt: TGCGCCAGCATCGGCGGCACCTACAATGAGCAGTTCTTC

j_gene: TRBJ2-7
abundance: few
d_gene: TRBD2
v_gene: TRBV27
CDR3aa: CASSLAAGLAGGEQYF
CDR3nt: TGTGCCAGCAGTTTAGCGGCTGGACTAGCGGGAGGGGAGCAGTACTTC

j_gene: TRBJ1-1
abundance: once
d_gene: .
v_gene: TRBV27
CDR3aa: CASSLGGDDTEAFF
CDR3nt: TGTGCCAGCAGTTTAGGAGGGGATGACACTGAAGCTTTCTTT

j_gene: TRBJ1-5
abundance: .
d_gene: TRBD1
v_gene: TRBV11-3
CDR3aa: CAARWDRLRGEPQHF
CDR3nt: TGTGCCGCACGGTGGGACAGGTTGAGGGGCGAGCCCCAGCATTTT

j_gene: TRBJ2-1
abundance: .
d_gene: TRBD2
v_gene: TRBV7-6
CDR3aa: CASSLAELASYNEQFF
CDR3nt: TGTGCCAGCAGCTTAGCTGAACTAGCGTCTTACAATGAGCAGTTCTTC

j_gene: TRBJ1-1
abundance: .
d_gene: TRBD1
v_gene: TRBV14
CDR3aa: CASSPGQYAEAFF
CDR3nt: TGTGCCAGCAGCCCGGGACAGTACGCTGAAGCTTTCTTT

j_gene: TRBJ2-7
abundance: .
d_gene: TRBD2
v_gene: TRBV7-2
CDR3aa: CASSTGSAGGRYEQYF
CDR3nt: TGTGCCAGCAGCACTGGTTCGGCGGGAGGGCGGTACGAGCAGTACTTC

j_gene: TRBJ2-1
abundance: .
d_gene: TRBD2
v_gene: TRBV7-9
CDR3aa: CSSSLYRGGYYNEQFF
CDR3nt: TGTTCCAGCAGCTTATATCGGGGGGGATACTACAATGAGCAGTTCTTC